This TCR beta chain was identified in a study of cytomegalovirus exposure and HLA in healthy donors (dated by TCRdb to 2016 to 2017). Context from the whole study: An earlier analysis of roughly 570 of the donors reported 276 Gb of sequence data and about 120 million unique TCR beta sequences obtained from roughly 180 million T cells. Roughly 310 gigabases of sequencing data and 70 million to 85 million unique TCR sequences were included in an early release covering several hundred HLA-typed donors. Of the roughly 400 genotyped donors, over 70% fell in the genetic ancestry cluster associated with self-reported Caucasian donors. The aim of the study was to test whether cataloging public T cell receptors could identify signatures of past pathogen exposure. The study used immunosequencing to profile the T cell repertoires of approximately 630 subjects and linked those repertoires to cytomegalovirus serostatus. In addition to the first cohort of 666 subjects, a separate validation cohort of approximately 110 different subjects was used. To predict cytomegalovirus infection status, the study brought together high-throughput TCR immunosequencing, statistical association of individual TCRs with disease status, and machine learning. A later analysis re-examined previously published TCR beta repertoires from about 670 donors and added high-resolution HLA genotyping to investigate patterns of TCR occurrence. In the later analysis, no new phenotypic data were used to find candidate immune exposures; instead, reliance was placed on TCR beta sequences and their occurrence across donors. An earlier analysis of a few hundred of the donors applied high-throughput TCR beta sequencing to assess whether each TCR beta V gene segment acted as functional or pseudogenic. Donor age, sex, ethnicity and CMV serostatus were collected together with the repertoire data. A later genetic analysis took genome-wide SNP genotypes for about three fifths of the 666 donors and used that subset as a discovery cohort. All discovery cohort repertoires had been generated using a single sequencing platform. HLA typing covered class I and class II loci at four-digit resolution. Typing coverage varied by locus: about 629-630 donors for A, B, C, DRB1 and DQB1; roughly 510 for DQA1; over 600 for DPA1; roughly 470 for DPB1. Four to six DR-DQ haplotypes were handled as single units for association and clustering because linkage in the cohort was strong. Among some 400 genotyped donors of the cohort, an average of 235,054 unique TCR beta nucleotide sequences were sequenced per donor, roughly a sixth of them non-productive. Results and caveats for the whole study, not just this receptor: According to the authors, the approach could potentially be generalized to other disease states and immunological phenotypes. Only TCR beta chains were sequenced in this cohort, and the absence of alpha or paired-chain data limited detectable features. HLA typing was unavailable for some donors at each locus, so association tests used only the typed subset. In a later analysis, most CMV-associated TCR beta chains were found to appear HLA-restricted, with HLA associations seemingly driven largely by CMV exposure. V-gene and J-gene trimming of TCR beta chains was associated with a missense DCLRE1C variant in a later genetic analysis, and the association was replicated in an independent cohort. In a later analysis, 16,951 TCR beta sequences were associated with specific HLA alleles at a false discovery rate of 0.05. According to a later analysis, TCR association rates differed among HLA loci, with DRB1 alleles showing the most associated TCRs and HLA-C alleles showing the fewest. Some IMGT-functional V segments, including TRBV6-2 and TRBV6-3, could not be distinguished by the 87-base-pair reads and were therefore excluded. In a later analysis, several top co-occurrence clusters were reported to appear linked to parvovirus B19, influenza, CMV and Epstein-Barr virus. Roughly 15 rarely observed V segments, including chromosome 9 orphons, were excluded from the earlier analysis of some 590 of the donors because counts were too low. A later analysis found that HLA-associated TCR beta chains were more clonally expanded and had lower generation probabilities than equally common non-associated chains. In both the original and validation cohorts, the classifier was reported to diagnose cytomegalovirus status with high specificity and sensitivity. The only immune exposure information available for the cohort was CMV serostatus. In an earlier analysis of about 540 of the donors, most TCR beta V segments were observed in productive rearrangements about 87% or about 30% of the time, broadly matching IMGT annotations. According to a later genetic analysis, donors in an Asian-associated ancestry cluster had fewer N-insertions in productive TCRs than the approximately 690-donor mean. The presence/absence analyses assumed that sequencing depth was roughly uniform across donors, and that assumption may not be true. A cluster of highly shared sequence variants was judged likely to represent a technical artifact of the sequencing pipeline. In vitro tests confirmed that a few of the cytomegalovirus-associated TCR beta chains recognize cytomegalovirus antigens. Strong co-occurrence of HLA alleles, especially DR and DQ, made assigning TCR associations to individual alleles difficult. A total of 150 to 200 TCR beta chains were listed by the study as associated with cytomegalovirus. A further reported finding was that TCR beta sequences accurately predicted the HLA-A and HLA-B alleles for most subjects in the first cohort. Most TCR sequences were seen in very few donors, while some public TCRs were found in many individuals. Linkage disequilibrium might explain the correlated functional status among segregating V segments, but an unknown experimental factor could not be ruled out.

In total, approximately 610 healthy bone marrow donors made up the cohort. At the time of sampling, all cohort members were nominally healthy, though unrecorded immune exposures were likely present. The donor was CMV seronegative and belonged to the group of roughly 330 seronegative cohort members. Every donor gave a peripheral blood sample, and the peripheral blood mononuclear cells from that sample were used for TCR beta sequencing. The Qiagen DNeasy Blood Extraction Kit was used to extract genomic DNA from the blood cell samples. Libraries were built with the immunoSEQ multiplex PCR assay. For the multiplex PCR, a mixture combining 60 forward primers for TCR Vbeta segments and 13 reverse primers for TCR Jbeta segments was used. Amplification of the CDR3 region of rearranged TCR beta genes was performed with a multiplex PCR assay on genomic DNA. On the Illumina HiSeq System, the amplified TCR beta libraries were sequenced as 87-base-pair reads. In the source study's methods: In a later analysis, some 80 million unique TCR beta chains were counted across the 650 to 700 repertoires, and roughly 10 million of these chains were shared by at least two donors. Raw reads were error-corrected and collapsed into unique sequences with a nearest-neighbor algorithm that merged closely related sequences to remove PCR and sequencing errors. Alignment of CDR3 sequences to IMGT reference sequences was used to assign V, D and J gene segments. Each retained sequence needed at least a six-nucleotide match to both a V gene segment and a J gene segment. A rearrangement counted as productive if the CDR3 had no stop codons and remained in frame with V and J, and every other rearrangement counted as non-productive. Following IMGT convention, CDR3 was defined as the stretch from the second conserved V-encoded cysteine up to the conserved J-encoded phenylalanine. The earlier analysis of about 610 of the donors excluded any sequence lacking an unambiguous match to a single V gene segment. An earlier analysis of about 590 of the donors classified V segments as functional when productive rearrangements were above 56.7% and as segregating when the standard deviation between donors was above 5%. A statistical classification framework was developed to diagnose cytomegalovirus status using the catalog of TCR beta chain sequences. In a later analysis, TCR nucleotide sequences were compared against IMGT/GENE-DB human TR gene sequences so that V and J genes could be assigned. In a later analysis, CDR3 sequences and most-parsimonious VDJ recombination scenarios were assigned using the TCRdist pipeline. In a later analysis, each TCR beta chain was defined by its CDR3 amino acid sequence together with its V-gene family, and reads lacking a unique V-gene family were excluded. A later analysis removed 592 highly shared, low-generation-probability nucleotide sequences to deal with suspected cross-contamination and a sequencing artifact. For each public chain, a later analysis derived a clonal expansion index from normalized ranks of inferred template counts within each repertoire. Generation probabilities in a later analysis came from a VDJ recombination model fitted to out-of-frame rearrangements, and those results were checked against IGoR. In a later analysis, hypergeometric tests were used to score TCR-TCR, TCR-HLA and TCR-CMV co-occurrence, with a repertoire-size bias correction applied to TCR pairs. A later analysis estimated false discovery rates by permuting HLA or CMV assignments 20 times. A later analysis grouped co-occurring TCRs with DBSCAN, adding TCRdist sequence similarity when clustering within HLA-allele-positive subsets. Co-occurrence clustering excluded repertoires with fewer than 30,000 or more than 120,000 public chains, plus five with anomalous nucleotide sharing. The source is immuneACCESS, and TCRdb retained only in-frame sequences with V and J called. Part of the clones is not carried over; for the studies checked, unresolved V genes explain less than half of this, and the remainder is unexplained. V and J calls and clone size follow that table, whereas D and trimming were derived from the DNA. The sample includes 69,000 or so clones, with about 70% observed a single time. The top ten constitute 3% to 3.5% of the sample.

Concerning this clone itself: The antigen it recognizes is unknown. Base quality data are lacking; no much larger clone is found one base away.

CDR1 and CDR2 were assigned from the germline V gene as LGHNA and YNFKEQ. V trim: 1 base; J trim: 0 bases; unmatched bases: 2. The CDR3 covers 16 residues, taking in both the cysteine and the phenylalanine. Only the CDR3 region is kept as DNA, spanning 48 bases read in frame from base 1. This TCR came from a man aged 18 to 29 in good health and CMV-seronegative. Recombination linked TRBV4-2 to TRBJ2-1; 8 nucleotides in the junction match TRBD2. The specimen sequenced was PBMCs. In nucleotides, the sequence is TGTGCCAGCAGCCAAGTAGCGGGAAACTCCTACAATGAGCAGTTCTTC. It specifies CASSQVAGNSYNEQFF.